The clone carrying this T cell receptor (beta chain) was observed a handful of times. As yet, its antigen is unknown. The data originate from a study of T cells in localized non-small cell lung cancer. Study-wide results and limits: Investigators sequenced only a single tumor region, leaving heterogeneity possible. A median of roughly 57 clones ranked among the top 100 in tumor appeared in adjacent lung.

Using immunoSEQ multiplex PCR, the repertoire was profiled, and TCRdb retains in-frame clones only, with some absent. Among 60,000 to 75,000 clones listed, roughly 76% were seen once. V shed 6 bases and J shed 5 bases, with 15 bases lying between them. CDR1 is ENHRY and CDR2 is SYGVKD in the germline V gene. This CDR3 region has 14 residues. The receptor was derived from a man aged 35 to 69 with stage II lung adenocarcinoma. This chain uses TRBV10-3 with TRBJ2-3; D possibly uses TRBD1 or TRBD2 (6 bases each). The sample consisted of PBMCs, taken before any cancer treatment. The CDR3 coding sequence is TGTGCCATCAGGGGGGGCAGGTCGGTAGATACGCAGTATTTT. Amino acids: CAIRGGRSVDTQYF.